These 9 T cell receptor beta chains were sequenced from one sample in a study of blood T cell repertoires in COVID-19. The method was immunoSEQ multiplex PCR; TCRdb's version includes in-frame clones alone and lacks a portion of them. The table lists around 220,000 clones, 70% to 90% of them singletons, with 7.4% in the top ten. What was sequenced was PBMCs or T cells enriched from blood (not recorded which). The receptors were gathered from a woman aged 35 to 49 with acute COVID-19.

The V and J genes are TRBV5-1 and TRBJ2-6; a possible D gene is TRBD2 (7 bases). The CDR3 sequence is 19 residues long. CDR1 is SGHRS and CDR2 is YFSETQ in the germline V gene. The V and J ends lost 4 bases and 0 bases respectively, with 20 bases between them. This CDR3 is CASSPGVPGDYSGANVLTF. DNA for the CDR3: TGCGCCAGCAGCCCTGGGGTCCCAGGGGACTACTCTGGGGCCAACGTCCTGACTTTC.

The chain has TRBV7-9 and TRBJ2-7; TRBD2 matches at 14 bases. CDR1 and CDR2 from the germline V gene are SEHNR and FQNEAQ (reference sequence). The length of the CDR3 is 15 residues. J was trimmed by 3 bases and V by 7 bases; bases with no gene match: 5. The CDR3 loop is CASTYGTSGSYEQYF. CDR3 bases: TGTGCCAGCACCTACGGGACTAGCGGGAGCTACGAGCAGTACTTC.

This clone was recorded a few times. The chain joins TRBV7-2 to TRBJ2-5, with D possibly TRBD2 on 5 matching bases. Germline V gives CDR1 SGHTA, CDR2 FQGNSA. The CDR3 runs 16 residues. V lost 5 bases, J lost 7 bases, and 23 bases lay in between. The chain's CDR3 is CASSIIGRTLRGTQYF. CDR3 sequence (DNA): TGTGCCAGCAGCATCATTGGTAGGACTCTACGAGGGACCCAGTACTTC.

This chain joins TRBV7-8 and TRBJ2-2; 9 bases agree with TRBD1. Per the germline V gene, CDR1 is SGHVS and CDR2 is FQNEAQ. J was trimmed by 8 bases and V by 3 bases; bases with no gene match: 13. The CDR3 extends over 17 amino acids. CDR3 bases: TGTGCCAGCAGCTTCCCCCGGGACAGGGTACAAACGGGGGAGCTGTTTTTT. Protein product: CASSFPRDRVQTGELFF.

J is TRBJ2-3 and V is TRBV4-3; possibly TRBD2 for D (6 bases). V lost 4 bases, J lost 3 bases, and 11 bases lay in between. Per the germline V gene, CDR1 is LGHNA and CDR2 is YSLEER. This CDR3 contains 14 residues. The DNA of the CDR3 is TGCGCCAGCAGCCGGCGGGAAGCGACAGATACGCAGTATTTT. Protein sequence: CASSRREATDTQYF.

The genes are TRBV6-1 and TRBJ2-7; a weak D match, TRBD2 (5 bases). Germline assignment: CDR1 MNHNS and CDR2 SASEGT. V was shortened by 2 bases and J by 1 base, with 12 bases between the two germline ends. The CDR3 sequence is 15 residues long. CDR3 DNA sequence: TGTGCCAGCAGTGAAATAGGCAGGAGGTCCTACGAGCAGTACTTC. Protein product: CASSEIGRRSYEQYF.

V and J are TRBV20-1 and TRBJ1-1; D call uncertain. The germline gives CDR1 DFQATT, CDR2 SNEGSKA (reference sequence). The CDR3 spans 11 residues. The V gene lost 6 bases and the J gene lost 5 bases, with 10 bases spanning the gap. CDR3 in amino acids: CSAPRGTEAFF. CDR3 nucleotides: TGCAGTGCCCCCCGGGGTACTGAAGCTTTCTTT.

This chain connects TRBV4-3 to TRBJ1-2, with a weak D call TRBD1 (6 bases). Germline loops: CDR1 LGHNA, CDR2 YSLEER. V lost 0 bases to trimming and J lost 2 bases, with 16 bases between them. The CDR3 extends over 17 amino acids. The CDR3, as DNA: TGCGCCAGCAGCCAAGAACGGGCAGGGGCGACGAACTATGGCTACACCTTC. Its protein product is CASSQERAGATNYGYTF.

The V and J genes are TRBV28 and TRBJ1-4; D is possibly TRBD1 (6 bases). This CDR3 has 20 residues. Trimming shortened V by 3 bases and J by 0 bases, and 23 bases separated the two germline ends. CDR1 and CDR2 (germline): MDHEN, SYDVKM. Here the CDR3 reads CASSFLVGMGADATNEKLFF. The CDR3 DNA is TGTGCCAGCAGTTTTTTGGTGGGGATGGGGGCAGATGCAACTAATGAAAAACTGTTTTTT.